The rows below give T cell receptor beta chains drawn from one sample of a study of T-cell reconstitution after alpha-beta-depleted transplantation in children. TCRdb independently ran MiXCR on the PCR reads; one entry per CDR3 protein. The table shows 450,000 to 700,000 distinct CDR3 sequences, with around 27% occurring only once. Material: PBMCs, obtained before TCRalphabeta/CD19-depleted stem cell transplant. The receptors shown here come from a boy in the first two years of life with Wiskott-Aldrich syndrome, due to receive a stem cell transplant. The CDR3 runs from the conserved cysteine through the conserved F or W. D genes are given only for firm matches. Expanded clones get a size class; other rows say once, few or many, or leave the size out.

D,J,size,V,DNA,CDR3
-,TRBJ2-7,-,TRBV20-1,TGCAGTGCTGCATCATGGGATAGGGGCCACGAGCAGTACTTC,CSAASWDRGHEQYF
-,TRBJ1-1,few,TRBV4-1,TGCGCCAGCAGCTTGCCGACAGGTTTAGGAACTGAAGCTTTCTTT,CASSLPTGLGTEAFF
-,TRBJ1-1,-,TRBV20-1,TGCAGTGCTAAGTTATCAGGACCGAACACTGAAGCTTTCTTT,CSAKLSGPNTEAFF
-,TRBJ1-6,-,TRBV10-3,TGTGCCATCAGTGAGGGAAGGGGCTCCTATAATTCACCCCTCCACTTT,CAISEGRGSYNSPLHF
-,TRBJ1-2,once,TRBV4-1,TGCGCCAGCAGCCAAGATGGTAGCGGACCGGTGGGGGGCTACACCTTC,CASSQDGSGPVGGYTF
TRBD1,TRBJ1-3,once,TRBV12-3/TRBV12-4,TGTGCCAGCAGTTTAAACCCCCAGGGGGCCATATATTTT,CASSLNPQGAIYF
TRBD1,TRBJ2-3,few,TRBV20-1,TGCAGTGCTAGAGCCATCCAAAACTCCGGGACAGGGGGGATAGATACGCAGTATTTT,CSARAIQNSGTGGIDTQYF
-,TRBJ2-3,few,TRBV4-1,TGCGCCAGCAGCCAAGGAACGAGGGGAAGCACAGATACGCAGTATTTT,CASSQGTRGSTDTQYF
TRBD2,TRBJ2-4,few,TRBV7-8,TGTGCCAGCAGCTTGTTCGGACTAGCGGCCCCCATAGCCAAAAACATTCAGTACTTC,CASSLFGLAAPIAKNIQYF
-,TRBJ2-3,-,TRBV5-1,TGCGCCAGCAGCTTGGTTATAAGCACAGATACGCAGTATTTT,CASSLVISTDTQYF